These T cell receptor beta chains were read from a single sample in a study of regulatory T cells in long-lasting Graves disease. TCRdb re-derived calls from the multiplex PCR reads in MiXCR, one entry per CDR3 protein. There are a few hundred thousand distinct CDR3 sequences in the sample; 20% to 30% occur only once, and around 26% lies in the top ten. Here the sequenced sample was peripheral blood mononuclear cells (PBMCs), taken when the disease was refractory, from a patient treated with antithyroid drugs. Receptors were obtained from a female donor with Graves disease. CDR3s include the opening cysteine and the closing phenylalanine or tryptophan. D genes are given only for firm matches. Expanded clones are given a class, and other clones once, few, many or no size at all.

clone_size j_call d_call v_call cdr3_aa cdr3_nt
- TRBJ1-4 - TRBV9 CASSPGRGSEKLFF TGTGCCAGCAGCCCCGGCCGGGGGAGTGAAAAACTGTTTTTT
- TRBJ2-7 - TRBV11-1 CASSLKVDPPYEQYF TGTGCCAGCAGTCTAAAGGTGGACCCCCCCTACGAGCAGTACTTC
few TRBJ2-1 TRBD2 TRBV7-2 CASSRTTSVNEQFF TGTGCCAGCAGCCGCACGACTAGCGTGAATGAGCAGTTCTTC
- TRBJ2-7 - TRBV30 CVWSRTGSWGEQYF TGTGTCTGGAGTCGAACGGGTTCATGGGGCGAGCAGTACTTC
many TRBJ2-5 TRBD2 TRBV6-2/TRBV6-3 CASSYKAGVDFKTQYF TGTGCCAGCAGTTACAAAGCGGGAGTCGATTTTAAGACCCAGTACTTC
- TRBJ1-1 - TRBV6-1 CASRRETANTEAFF TGTGCCAGCAGAAGGGAGACAGCGAACACTGAAGCTTTCTTT
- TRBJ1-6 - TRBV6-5 CASSYQRGFSSPLHF TGTGCCAGCAGTTACCAGCGGGGTTTCAGCTCACCCCTCCACTTT
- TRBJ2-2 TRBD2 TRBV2 CASHRLANYTGELFF TGTGCCAGCCATAGACTAGCGAACTACACCGGGGAGCTGTTTTTT
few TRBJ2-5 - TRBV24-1 CATSVPEGGFRETQYF TGTGCCACCAGTGTTCCTGAGGGGGGCTTTCGGGAGACCCAGTACTTC
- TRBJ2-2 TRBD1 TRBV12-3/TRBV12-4 CASSLTGGGTGELFF TGTGCCAGCAGCTTGACAGGGGGCGGGACCGGGGAGCTGTTTTTT
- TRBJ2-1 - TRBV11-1 CASSLSRTPGGMQFF TGTGCCAGCAGCTTATCCCGGACCCCGGGGGGCATGCAGTTCTTC
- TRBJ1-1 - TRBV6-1 CASSRTEMNTEAFF TGTGCCAGCAGTCGGACAGAGATGAACACTGAAGCTTTCTTT
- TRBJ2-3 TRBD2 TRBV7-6 CASSPRGGTPTDTQYF TGTGCCAGCAGCCCCCGGGGGGGGACACCAACAGATACGCAGTATTTT
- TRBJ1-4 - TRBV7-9 CASSLRSGINEKLFF TGTGCCAGCAGCTTAAGGTCCGGGATTAATGAAAAACTGTTTTTT
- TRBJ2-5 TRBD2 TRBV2 CASSEEKGTRLPQTQYF TGTGCCAGCAGTGAAGAGAAGGGGACTAGACTTCCCCAGACCCAGTACTTC
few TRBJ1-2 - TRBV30 CAWTTYRPTNYGYTF TGTGCCTGGACCACATACAGGCCAACTAACTATGGCTACACCTTC
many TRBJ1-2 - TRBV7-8 CASSLVQTGRGSGYTF TGTGCCAGCAGCCTAGTTCAAACAGGGAGGGGAAGTGGCTACACCTTC
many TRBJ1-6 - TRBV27 CASSQEQISSPLHF TGTGCCAGCAGTCAGGAACAAATAAGTTCACCCCTCCACTTT
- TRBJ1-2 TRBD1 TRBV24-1 CATSDSGTGEGYTF TGTGCCACCAGTGATTCCGGGACAGGGGAAGGCTACACCTTC
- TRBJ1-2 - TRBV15 CATSRDLPSYGYTF TGTGCCACCAGCAGAGATCTTCCCTCTTATGGCTACACCTTC
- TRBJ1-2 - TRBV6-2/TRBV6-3 CASSYGTTRYGYTF TGTGCCAGCAGTTACGGTACCACTCGGTACGGCTACACCTTC
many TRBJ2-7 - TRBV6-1 CASRTATGLYEQYF TGTGCCAGCAGGACGGCGACGGGGCTCTACGAGCAGTACTTC
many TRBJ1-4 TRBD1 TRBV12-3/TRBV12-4 CASSYGTDVIGGEKLFF TGTGCCAGCAGTTACGGGACAGACGTTATAGGAGGTGAAAAACTGTTTTTT
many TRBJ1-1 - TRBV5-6 CASSFMNTEAFF TGTGCCAGCAGCTTTATGAACACTGAAGCTTTCTTT
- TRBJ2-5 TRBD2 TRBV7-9 CATSYGLAQYF TGTGCCACCAGCTACGGACTAGCCCAGTACTTC
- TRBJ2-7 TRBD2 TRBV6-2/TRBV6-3 CASTRRLAGGPYEQYF TGTGCCAGCACCAGACGGCTAGCGGGAGGTCCCTACGAGCAGTACTTC
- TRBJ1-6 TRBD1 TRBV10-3 CAIRWTGDNSPLHF TGTGCCATCAGATGGACAGGGGACAATTCACCCCTCCACTTT
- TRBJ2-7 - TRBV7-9 CASSSRTDEQYF TGTGCCAGCAGCTCTCGGACGGACGAGCAGTACTTC
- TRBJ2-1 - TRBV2 CASRGVWGRIEQFF TGTGCCAGCAGGGGGGTTTGGGGACGGATTGAGCAGTTCTTC
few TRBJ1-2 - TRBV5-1 CASSFRDGTNYGYTF TGCGCCAGCAGCTTTCGGGACGGAACTAACTATGGCTACACCTTC
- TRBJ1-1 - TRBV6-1 CASRDGGPRFPMNTEAFF TGTGCCAGCCGAGATGGTGGGCCCCGGTTCCCTATGAACACTGAAGCTTTCTTT
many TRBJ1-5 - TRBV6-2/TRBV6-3 CASSYSGARGNQPQHF TGTGCCAGCAGTTACTCTGGGGCAAGAGGCAATCAGCCCCAGCATTTT
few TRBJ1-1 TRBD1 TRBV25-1 CASRSQGGNTEAFF TGTGCCAGCCGGTCACAGGGGGGAAACACTGAAGCTTTCTTT
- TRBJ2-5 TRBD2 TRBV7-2 CASSLSGRTSGSGKETQYF TGTGCCAGCAGCTTAAGTGGTCGGACTAGCGGGAGTGGGAAAGAGACCCAGTACTTC
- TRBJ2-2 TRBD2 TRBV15 CATSPERIPELALPATGELFF TGTGCCACCAGCCCAGAGAGGATACCCGAACTAGCGTTACCTGCCACCGGGGAGCTGTTTTTT
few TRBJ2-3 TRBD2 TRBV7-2 CASSSGLERDTQYF TGTGCCAGCAGCTCCGGACTAGAAAGAGATACGCAGTATTTT
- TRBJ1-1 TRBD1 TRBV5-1 CASSREQGWTEAFF TGCGCCAGCAGCCGTGAACAGGGGTGGACTGAAGCTTTCTTT
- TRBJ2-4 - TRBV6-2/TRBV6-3 CASSYTGRQAKNIQYF TGTGCCAGCAGTTACACTGGACGACAAGCCAAAAACATTCAGTACTTC
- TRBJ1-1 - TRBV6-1 CASSDPGAREAFF TGTGCCAGCAGTGACCCGGGAGCCCGTGAAGCTTTCTTT
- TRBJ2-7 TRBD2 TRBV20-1 CSARSASGTLNEQYF TGCAGTGCTAGGTCGGCTAGCGGGACCCTAAACGAGCAGTACTTC
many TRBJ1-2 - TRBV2 CASSVDPFYGYTF TGTGCCAGCAGTGTAGACCCATTCTATGGCTACACCTTC